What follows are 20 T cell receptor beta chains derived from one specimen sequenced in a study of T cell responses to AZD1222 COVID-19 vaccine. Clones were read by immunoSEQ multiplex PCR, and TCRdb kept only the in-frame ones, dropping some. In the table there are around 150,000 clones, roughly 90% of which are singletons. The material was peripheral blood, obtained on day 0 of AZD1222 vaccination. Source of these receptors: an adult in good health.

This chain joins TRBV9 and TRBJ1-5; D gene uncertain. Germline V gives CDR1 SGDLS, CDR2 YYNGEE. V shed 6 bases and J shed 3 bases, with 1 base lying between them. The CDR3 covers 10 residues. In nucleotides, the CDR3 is TGTGCCAGCAACAATCAGCCCCAGCATTTT. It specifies CASNNQPQHF.

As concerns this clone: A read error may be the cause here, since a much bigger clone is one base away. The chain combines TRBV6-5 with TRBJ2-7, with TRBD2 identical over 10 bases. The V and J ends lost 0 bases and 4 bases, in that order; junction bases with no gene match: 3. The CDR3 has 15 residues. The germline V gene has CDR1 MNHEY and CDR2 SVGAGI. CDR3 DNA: TGTGCCAGCAGTTACTCGGCTAGCGGGAGTTACGAGCAGTACTTC. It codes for CASSYSASGSYEQYF.

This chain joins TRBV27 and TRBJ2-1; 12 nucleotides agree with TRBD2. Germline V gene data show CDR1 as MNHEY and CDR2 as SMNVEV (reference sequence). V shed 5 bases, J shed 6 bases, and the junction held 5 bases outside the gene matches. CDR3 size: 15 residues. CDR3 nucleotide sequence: TGTGCCAGCAGTCCCCGGACTAGCGGGATCAATGAGCAGTTCTTC. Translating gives CASSPRTSGINEQFF.

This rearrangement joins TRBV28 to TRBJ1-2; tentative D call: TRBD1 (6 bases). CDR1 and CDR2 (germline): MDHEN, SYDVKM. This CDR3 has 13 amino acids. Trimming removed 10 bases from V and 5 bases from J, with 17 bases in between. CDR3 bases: TGTGCCACCCTTGGGGGCGGAGTTTATGGCTACACCTTC. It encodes CATLGGGVYGYTF.

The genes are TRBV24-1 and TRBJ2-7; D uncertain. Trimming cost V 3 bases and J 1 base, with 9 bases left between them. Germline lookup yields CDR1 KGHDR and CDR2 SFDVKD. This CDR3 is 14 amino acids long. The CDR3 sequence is CATSDRTVSYEQYF. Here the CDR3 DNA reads TGTGCCACCAGTGATAGGACGGTATCCTACGAGCAGTACTTC.

The DNA for the CDR3 is TGTGCCACCAGTGATCGGACAGGGGTGGCGACAGATACGCAGTATTTT. Its translation is CATSDRTGVATDTQYF. The chain couples TRBV24-1 to TRBJ2-3; 9 bases fit TRBD1. V shed 3 bases, J shed 3 bases, and the junction held 6 bases outside the gene matches. Germline V lookup: CDR1 KGHDR, CDR2 SFDVKD. The length of the CDR3 is 16 residues.

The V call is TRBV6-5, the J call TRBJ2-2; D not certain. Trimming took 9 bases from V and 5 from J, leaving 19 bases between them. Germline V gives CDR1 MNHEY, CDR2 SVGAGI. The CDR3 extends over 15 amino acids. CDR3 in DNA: TGTGCCAGGGATTTTTATGGACGACGAACCGGGGAGCTGTTTTTT. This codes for CARDFYGRRTGELFF.

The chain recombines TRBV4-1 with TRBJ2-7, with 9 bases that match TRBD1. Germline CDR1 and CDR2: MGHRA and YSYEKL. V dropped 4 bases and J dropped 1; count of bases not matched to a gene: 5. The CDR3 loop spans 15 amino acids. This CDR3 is CASSPSGQGSYEQYF. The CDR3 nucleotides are TGCGCCAGCAGCCCCTCGGGACAGGGATCCTACGAGCAGTACTTC.

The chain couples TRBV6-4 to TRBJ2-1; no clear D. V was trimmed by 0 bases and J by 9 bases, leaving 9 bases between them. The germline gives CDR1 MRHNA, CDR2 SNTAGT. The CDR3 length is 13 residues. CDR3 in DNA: TGTGCCAGCAGTGACTCGACCGCAACTGAGCAGTTCTTC. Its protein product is CASSDSTATEQFF.

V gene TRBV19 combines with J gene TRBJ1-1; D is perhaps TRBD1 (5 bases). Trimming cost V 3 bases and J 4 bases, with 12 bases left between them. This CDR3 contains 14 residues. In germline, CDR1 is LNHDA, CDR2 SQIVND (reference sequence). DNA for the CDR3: TGTGCCAGTAGTATTGCTGGGACGGGCACTGAAGCTTTCTTT. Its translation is CASSIAGTGTEAFF.

The DNA of the CDR3 is TGTGCCAGCAGTGACAGGAGGCTAGGAGAGACCCAGTACTTC. Its translation: CASSDRRLGETQYF. The chain joins TRBV6-4 to TRBJ2-5; D might be TRBD2 (5 bases). The CDR3 extends over 14 amino acids. In germline, CDR1 is MRHNA, CDR2 SNTAGT. V was clipped by 2 bases and J by 4 bases, with 11 bases between them.

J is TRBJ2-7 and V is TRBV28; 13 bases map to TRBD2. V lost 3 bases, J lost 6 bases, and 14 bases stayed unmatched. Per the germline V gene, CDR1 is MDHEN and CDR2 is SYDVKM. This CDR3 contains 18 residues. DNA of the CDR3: TGTGCCAGCAGTTTTCTACAAGTTGGACTAGCGGGAGCGGGCGAGCAGTACTTC. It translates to CASSFLQVGLAGAGEQYF.

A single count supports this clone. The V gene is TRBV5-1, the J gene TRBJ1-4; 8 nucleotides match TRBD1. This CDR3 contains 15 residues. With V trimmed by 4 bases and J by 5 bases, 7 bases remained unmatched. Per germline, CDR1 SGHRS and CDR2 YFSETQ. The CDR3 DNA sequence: TGCGCCAGCAGCACACCCGGGACAGGCAATGAAAAACTGTTTTTT. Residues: CASSTPGTGNEKLFF.

The CDR3 sequence: CAIGSGTATNTEAFF. CDR3 coding DNA: TGTGCCATCGGCTCCGGGACAGCAACGAACACTGAAGCTTTCTTT. This rearrangement joins TRBV10-3 to TRBJ1-1, with 7 bases that match TRBD1. The germline V gene has CDR1 ENHRY and CDR2 SYGVKD. Trimming took 8 bases from V and 1 from J; bases not matched to a gene: 10. This CDR3 comprises 15 residues.

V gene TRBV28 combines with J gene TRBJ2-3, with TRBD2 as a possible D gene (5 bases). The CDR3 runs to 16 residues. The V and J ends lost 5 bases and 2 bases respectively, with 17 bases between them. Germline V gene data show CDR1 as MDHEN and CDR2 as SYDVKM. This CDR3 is CASSPWRTGVTDTQYF. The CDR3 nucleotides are TGTGCCAGCAGTCCCTGGAGGACTGGGGTCACAGATACGCAGTATTTT.

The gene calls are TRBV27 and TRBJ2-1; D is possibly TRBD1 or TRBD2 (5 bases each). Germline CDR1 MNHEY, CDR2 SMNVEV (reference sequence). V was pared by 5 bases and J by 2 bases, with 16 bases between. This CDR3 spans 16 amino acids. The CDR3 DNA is TGTGCCAGCAGTCCCCTTCCCGGGGCGGCCTACAATGAGCAGTTCTTC. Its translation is CASSPLPGAAYNEQFF.

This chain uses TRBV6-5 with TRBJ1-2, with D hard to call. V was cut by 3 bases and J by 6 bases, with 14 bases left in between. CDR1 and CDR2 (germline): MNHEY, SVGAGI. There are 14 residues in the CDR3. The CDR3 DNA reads TGTGCCAGCAGTTATAGAGGGAGAAGCAATGGCTACACCTTC. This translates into CASSYRGRSNGYTF.

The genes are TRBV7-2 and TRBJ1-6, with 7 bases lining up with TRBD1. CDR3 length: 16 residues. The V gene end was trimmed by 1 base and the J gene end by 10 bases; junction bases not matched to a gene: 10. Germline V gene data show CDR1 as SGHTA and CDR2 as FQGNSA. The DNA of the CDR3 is TGTGCCAGCAGCTTAGTAAGTGGGCAGGGGGAATCACCCCTCCACTTT. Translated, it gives CASSLVSGQGESPLHF.

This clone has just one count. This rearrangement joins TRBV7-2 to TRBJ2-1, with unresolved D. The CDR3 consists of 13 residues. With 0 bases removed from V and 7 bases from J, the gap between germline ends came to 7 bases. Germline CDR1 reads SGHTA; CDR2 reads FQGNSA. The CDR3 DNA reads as TGTGCCAGCAGCTTAGCGCAAGCGAATGAGCAGTTCTTC. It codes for CASSLAQANEQFF.

The CDR3 sequence: CASSPRGQGTRGYTF. The CDR3 DNA reads TGTGCCAGCAGTCCTAGGGGACAGGGAACTCGGGGCTACACCTTC. The chain couples TRBV27 to TRBJ1-2; 9 bases are a match to TRBD1. CDR1 and CDR2 from the germline V gene are MNHEY and SMNVEV (reference sequence). V was clipped by 5 bases and J by 8 bases; unmatched bases: 12. There are 15 residues in the CDR3.